One sample yielded the 17 T cell receptor beta chains listed below, sequenced in a study of blood T cell repertoires in COVID-19. Assay: immunoSEQ multiplex PCR; the TCRdb copy retains only in-frame clones and omits some. The top ten hold around 10% of the sample, which has roughly 260,000 clones, around nine tenths seen once. Sequencing was done on a sample of peripheral blood. These receptors originate from a man aged 35 to 55 who had recovered from COVID-19.

The chain uses TRBV6-5 and TRBJ1-1, with TRBD1 matching over 7 bases. Looked up from germline, CDR1 is MNHEY and CDR2 is SVGAGI. The CDR3 runs to 13 residues. V dropped 7 bases and J dropped 5; count of bases not matched to a gene: 7. CDR3 nucleotide sequence: TGTGCCAGCACTCAGGGGGGTATTACTGAAGCTTTCTTT. Translated: CASTQGGITEAFF.

The V gene is TRBV12-3 or TRBV12-4, the J gene TRBJ1-2; no clear D. This CDR3 contains 13 residues. The V and J ends lost 5 bases and 8 bases respectively, with 15 bases between them. Here the CDR3 DNA reads TGTGCCAGCAGTCCATTGCTCCGGGAAGGCTACACCTTC. It codes for CASSPLLREGYTF.

The chain carries TRBV11-2 and TRBJ2-7; D is possibly TRBD2 (5 bases). V dropped 0 bases and J dropped 0 bases, with 9 bases sitting between them. This CDR3 contains 15 residues. Germline assignment: CDR1 SGHAT and CDR2 FQNNGV. The CDR3 bases are TGTGCCAGCAGCTTAGAATGGGAGAGCTCCTACGAGCAGTACTTC. Translated: CASSLEWESSYEQYF.

The CDR3 sequence: CASSGQYF. The CDR3 DNA reads as TGTGCCAGCTCAGGACAGTACTTC. The chain employs TRBV2 and TRBJ2-7; no reliable D call. V shed 8 bases and J shed 10 bases, with 6 bases lying between them. This CDR3 has 8 residues. CDR1 and CDR2 from the germline V gene are SNHLY and FYNNEI.

The V call is TRBV19, the J call TRBJ1-1; D may be TRBD1 (5 bases). The V end was cut by 5 bases, the J end by 1 base, with 11 bases between. The CDR3 runs to 14 residues. The germline V gene encodes CDR1 LNHDA and CDR2 SQIVND (reference sequence). CDR3 bases: TGTGCCAGTAGTTTCGGACATACGAACACTGAAGCTTTCTTT. Translation: CASSFGHTNTEAFF.

The CDR3 region is CASSQVPAGALYNEQFF. In DNA, the CDR3 is TGTGCCAGCAGCCAAGTGCCAGCGGGGGCCCTCTACAATGAGCAGTTCTTC. The chain joins TRBV3-1 (or the pseudogene TRBV3-2) to TRBJ2-1; 8 nucleotides line up with TRBD2. The CDR3 length is 17 residues. Unmatched junction bases numbered 8, after V lost 1 base and J lost 3 bases. In germline, CDR1 is LGHDT, CDR2 YNNKEL (reference sequence).

The V and J genes are TRBV7-9 and TRBJ2-7, with a weak D call TRBD2 (5 bases). CDR3 length: 16 amino acids. Germline V CDR1 and CDR2: SEHNR, FQNEAQ (reference sequence). V lost 6 bases, J lost 3 bases, and 21 bases lay in between. The CDR3 region is CASRQPQAAGDYEQYF. For the CDR3, the DNA is TGTGCCAGCAGACAACCCCAGGCCGCCGGGGACTACGAGCAGTACTTC.

The chain carries TRBV2 and TRBJ1-2, with D maybe TRBD1 (5 bases). Trimming took 0 bases from V and 8 from J, leaving 13 bases between them. CDR1 is SNHLY, CDR2 FYNNEI, per germline. This CDR3 has 14 amino acids. In DNA, the CDR3 is TGTGCCAGCAGTGAAGCTCGGGGGACTAAAGGCTACACCTTC. Its translation: CASSEARGTKGYTF.

V gene TRBV5-1 combines with J gene TRBJ1-4; the D is unclear. Trimming stripped 1 base from V and 2 bases from J, with 12 bases between. In germline, CDR1 is SGHRS, CDR2 YFSETQ. This CDR3 is built from 16 residues. CDR3 region: CASSLWYSPTNEKLFF. Written as DNA, the CDR3 is TGCGCCAGCAGCTTGTGGTACTCTCCTACTAATGAAAAACTGTTTTTT.

This clone was counted a single time. The chain is built from TRBV18 and TRBJ1-2; D is ambiguous. CDR3 length: 14 residues. The ends were cut back, 1 base at V and 8 bases at J, with 14 bases in the middle. CDR1 is KGHSH, CDR2 LQKENI, per germline. As DNA, the CDR3 is TGTGCCAGCTCACCACAGGAAGGAGGGAGCGGCTACACCTTC. It specifies CASSPQEGGSGYTF.

The chain joins TRBV18 to TRBJ1-5; TRBD1 is a possible D gene (5 bases). This CDR3 spans 13 amino acids. Trimming cost V 3 bases and J 4 bases, with 7 bases left between them. The germline CDR1 and CDR2 sequences are KGHSH and LQKENI. The CDR3 bases are TGTGCCAGCTCACCGGGGGGGAATCAGCCCCAGCATTTT. Amino acids: CASSPGGNQPQHF.

This rearrangement joins TRBV5-1 to TRBJ1-4; a weak D match, TRBD1 (5 bases). CDR3 length: 17 amino acids. The V end was cut by 2 bases, the J end by 2 bases, with 16 bases between. Germline V gene sequence: CDR1 SGHRS, CDR2 YFSETQ. This CDR3 is CASSFMMGRGTNEKLFF. In DNA form, the CDR3 reads TGCGCCAGCAGCTTTATGATGGGGCGTGGGACTAATGAAAAACTGTTTTTT. The entire variable domain, with the rest obtained from reference TRBV5-1 and TRBJ1-4, is as follows: KAGVTQTPRYLIKTRGQQVTLSCSPISGHRSVSWYQQTPGQGLQFLFEYFSETQRNKGNFPGRFSGRQFSNSRSEMNVSTLELGDSALYLCASSFMMGRGTNEKLFFGSGTQLSVL.

This sequence joins TRBV7-2 and TRBJ1-2; 8 nucleotides agree with TRBD1. Germline V gene sequence: CDR1 SGHTA, CDR2 FQGNSA. CDR3 length: 15 residues. V lost 6 bases, J lost 1 base, and 7 bases stayed unmatched. The CDR3 protein is CASSQNRGYNYGYTF. The CDR3, as DNA: TGTGCCAGCAGTCAGAACAGGGGGTATAACTATGGCTACACCTTC.

The chain uses TRBV19 and TRBJ2-3; D perhaps matches TRBD1 (5 bases). Trimming cost V 1 base and J 3 bases, with 11 bases left between them. Germline V CDR1 and CDR2: LNHDA, SQIVND (reference sequence). The CDR3 is 15 residues long. In DNA, the CDR3 is TGTGCCAGTAGTATAGGGGCAGGGTGGACAGATACGCAGTATTTT. Translating it yields CASSIGAGWTDTQYF. Supplemented by reference TRBV19 and TRBJ2-3, the full variable domain reads DGGITQSPKYLFRKEGQNVTLSCEQNLNHDAMYWYRQDPGQGLRLIYYSQIVNDFQKGDIAEGYSVSREKKESFPLTVTSAQKNPTAFYLCASSIGAGWTDTQYFGPGTRLTVL.

The chain carries TRBV12-3 or TRBV12-4 and TRBJ1-1; 8 bases match TRBD1. J lost 7 bases, V lost 5 bases, and 6 bases had no gene match. The CDR3 has 13 residues. The CDR3 is CASSETGAGEAFF. The CDR3 nucleotides read TGTGCCAGCAGTGAGACAGGGGCGGGTGAAGCTTTCTTT.

The rearrangement links TRBV7-9 to TRBJ1-2; TRBD1 might be the D (6 bases). Germline V gives CDR1 SEHNR, CDR2 FQNEAQ (reference sequence). The V end lost 4 bases, the J end lost 2 bases, and 11 bases lay between the germline ends. The CDR3 contains 14 residues. This CDR3 reads CASSSLQGNYGYTF. The CDR3 nucleotides are TGTGCCAGCAGCTCCCTACAGGGAAACTATGGCTACACCTTC.

This clone has only a few counts. This chain links TRBV7-9 with TRBJ1-1; a weak D match, TRBD1 (6 bases). This CDR3 spans 16 amino acids. CDR1 SEHNR and CDR2 FQNEAQ come from the germline V gene (reference sequence). Deletions cut 6 bases from V and 2 bases from J, with 19 bases between. The CDR3 loop reads CASSYPVGAPNTEAFF. The DNA of the CDR3 is TGTGCCAGCAGTTACCCGGTGGGGGCACCCAACACTGAAGCTTTCTTT.